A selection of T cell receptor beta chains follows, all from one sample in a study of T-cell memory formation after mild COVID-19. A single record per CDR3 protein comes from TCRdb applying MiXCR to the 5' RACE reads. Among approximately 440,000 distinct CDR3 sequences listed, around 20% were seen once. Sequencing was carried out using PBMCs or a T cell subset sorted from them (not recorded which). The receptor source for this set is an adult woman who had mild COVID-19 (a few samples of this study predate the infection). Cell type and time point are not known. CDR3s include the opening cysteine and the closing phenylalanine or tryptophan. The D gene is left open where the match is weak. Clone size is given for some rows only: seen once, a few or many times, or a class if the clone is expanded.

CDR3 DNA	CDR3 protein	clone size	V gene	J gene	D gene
TGTGCCTGGAGTGGAGAGGCAGGGAGCTCCTATAATTCACCCCTCCACTTT	CAWSGEAGSSYNSPLHF	few	TRBV30	TRBJ1-6	.
TGTGCCAGCAGCTCATGGGGGAATATTGCACCCAACTATGGCTACACCTTC	CASSSWGNIAPNYGYTF	once	TRBV5-6	TRBJ1-2	.
TGTGCCAGCAGCTTAGCGCGCCGGACAGACGACAATAACTATGGCTACACCTTC	CASSLARRTDDNNYGYTF	.	TRBV7-6	TRBJ1-2	.
TGTGCCATCAGTGAGTCGATGGGGGGGGTCAGGAACGAGCAGTACTTC	CAISESMGGVRNEQYF	few	TRBV10-3	TRBJ2-7	TRBD2
TGTGCCAGCAGCTTGGGTCGGGGCTTGGAGACCCAGTACTTC	CASSLGRGLETQYF	few	TRBV7-2	TRBJ2-5	.
TGCGCCAGCAGCCAAATGCACCCAGAAACCATTCAGTACTTC	CASSQMHPETIQYF	.	TRBV4-3	TRBJ2-4	.
TGTGCCACCAGTGATTCCTGGGGAGTCTCCTACGAGCAGTACTTC	CATSDSWGVSYEQYF	.	TRBV24-1	TRBJ2-7	.
TGTGCCAGCAGCGCCTCGGCGTCGGGGCTCAATGAGCAGTTCTTC	CASSASASGLNEQFF	once	TRBV4-2	TRBJ2-1	.
TGTGCCAGCAGTCCGGGACTCCTCTACGAGCAGTACTTC	CASSPGLLYEQYF	.	TRBV12-3/TRBV12-4	TRBJ2-7	.
TGTGCCTGCGCCGGGCGGGCGGCTAGCACAGATACGCAGTATTTT	CACAGRAASTDTQYF	few	TRBV11-2	TRBJ2-3	.
TGTGCCAGCAGTCCCCGACAGGCCCGGGGAGATACGCAGTATTTT	CASSPRQARGDTQYF	few	TRBV6-2/TRBV6-3	TRBJ2-3	.
TGTGCCAGCAGCTCGACTGCAGGTCAAAATTCACCCCTCCACTTT	CASSSTAGQNSPLHF	few	TRBV7-3	TRBJ1-6	.
TGTGCCAGCAGTTACTTAACAGGGGGCGTAAGAGCTTTCTTT	CASSYLTGGVRAFF	few	TRBV6-5	TRBJ1-1	TRBD1
TGCGCCTGCGTAGCGGGGGAAATTAGCACAGATACGCAGTATTTT	CACVAGEISTDTQYF	.	TRBV5-1	TRBJ2-3	TRBD2
TGTGCCAGCAGCAATCCAATTCCGAGCGGCTATGGCTACACCTTC	CASSNPIPSGYGYTF	.	TRBV7-8	TRBJ1-2	.
TGTGCCAGCAGTTCCGGGTGGGAGCAGTACTTC	CASSSGWEQYF	few	TRBV27	TRBJ2-7	.
TGCGCCAGCAGCCAAGGGCGGGGGGGAACCGGGGAGCTGTTTTTT	CASSQGRGGTGELFF	few	TRBV4-3	TRBJ2-2	TRBD2
TGTGCCAGCAGCCAAGAGGGGATGAACACTGAAGCTTTCTTT	CASSQEGMNTEAFF	.	TRBV3-1	TRBJ1-1	.
TGTGCCAGCAGCCTAGGGACAGGGGGAAATTCACCCCTCCACTTT	CASSLGTGGNSPLHF	few	TRBV3-1	TRBJ1-6	TRBD1
TGTGCCAGCAGCCAAGTTGAGGGCTCACTCGGCAATGAGCAGTTCTTC	CASSQVEGSLGNEQFF	.	TRBV14	TRBJ2-1	.
TGTGCCAGCAGCTTAGATCAAGCCCGAGAGACCCAGTACTTC	CASSLDQARETQYF	.	TRBV7-8	TRBJ2-5	.
TGTGCCAGCAGCCCTATGACTAGCGGGTTGCAGTACTTC	CASSPMTSGLQYF	few	TRBV3-1	TRBJ2-7	TRBD2
TGCGCCAGCAGCCAAGATCTGGGCAGAGTTGCCACTGAAGCTTTCTTT	CASSQDLGRVATEAFF	.	TRBV4-1	TRBJ1-1	.
TGTGCCAGCAATTCGCGGCTTAATGAGCAGTTCTTC	CASNSRLNEQFF	few	TRBV6-6	TRBJ2-1	.
TGTGCCAGCAGCTCCACCTACAATGAGCAGTTCTTC	CASSSTYNEQFF	.	TRBV7-2	TRBJ2-1	.
TGTGCCAGTAAGCCGAGCGGGACCCTGTTCACAGATACGCAGTATTTT	CASKPSGTLFTDTQYF	.	TRBV19	TRBJ2-3	TRBD2
TGTGCCTGGAGTGGGTTTTCTTTGGGGTTGGATGAGCAGTTCTTC	CAWSGFSLGLDEQFF	few	TRBV30	TRBJ2-1	.
TGTGCCAGCTCACCACCGGGACAAACCGGGGAGCTGTTTTTT	CASSPPGQTGELFF	few	TRBV18	TRBJ2-2	.
TGTGCCAGCATGGCGGTTACTGAAGCTTTCTTT	CASMAVTEAFF	.	TRBV6-1	TRBJ1-1	.
TGTGCCAGCAGCTACCTGTTGGGGCCGGGACAGGGGGCGTTGACCTATGGCTACACCTTC	CASSYLLGPGQGALTYGYTF	.	TRBV7-2	TRBJ1-2	TRBD1
TGCGCCAGCAGGCCCACAGGGGGAAAAGCCTACGAGCAGTACTTC	CASRPTGGKAYEQYF	few	TRBV4-1	TRBJ2-7	TRBD1
TGTGCCAGCAGTGAGGGGGGACCCATAGCCAAAAACATTCAGTACTTC	CASSEGGPIAKNIQYF	.	TRBV25-1	TRBJ2-4	.
TGTGCCAGCGCGGTCGCAGGGGAGCAGTACTTC	CASAVAGEQYF	.	TRBV28	TRBJ2-7	.
TGCGCCAGCAGCCAGGGACAGGGGTACACCTTC	CASSQGQGYTF	.	TRBV4-1	TRBJ1-2	TRBD1